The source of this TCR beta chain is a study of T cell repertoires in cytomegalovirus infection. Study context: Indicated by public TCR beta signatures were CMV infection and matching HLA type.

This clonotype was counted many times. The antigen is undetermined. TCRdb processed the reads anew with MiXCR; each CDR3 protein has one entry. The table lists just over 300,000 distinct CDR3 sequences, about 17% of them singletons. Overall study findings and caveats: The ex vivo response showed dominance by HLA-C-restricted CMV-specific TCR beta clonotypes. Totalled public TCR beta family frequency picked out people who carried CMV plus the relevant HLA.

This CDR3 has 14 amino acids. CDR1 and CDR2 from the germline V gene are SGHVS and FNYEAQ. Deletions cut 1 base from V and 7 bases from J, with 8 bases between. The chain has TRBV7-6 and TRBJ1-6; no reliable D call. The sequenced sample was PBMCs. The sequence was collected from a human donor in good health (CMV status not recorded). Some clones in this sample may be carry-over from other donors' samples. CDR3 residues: CASSLDGLNSPLHF. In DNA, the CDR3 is TGTGCCAGCAGCTTAGACGGGCTGAATTCACCCCTCCACTTT.